The source of this TCR beta chain is a study of tumor and adjacent non-tumor tissue in lung cancer listed by TCRdb under 2018. With regard to the full study: Of the cohort, roughly 12 patients had adenocarcinoma, 2 had squamous cell carcinoma and 1 had small cell lung cancer. Among the approximately 15 patients, ages ranged from roughly 31 to 76 years, about 10 were men and 5 were women, and disease was TNM stage I to III. TCRbeta CDR3 sequencing was performed on approximately 30 paired specimens, with one tumor sample and one normal lung sample collected per patient. Bulk TCRbeta repertoires were compared between lung tumor tissue and matched distant non-tumor lung tissue obtained from fewer than 16 lung cancer patients. Sequencing generated a total of some 130 million productive TCRbeta reads, averaging about 4.2 million reads per sample.

Library preparation used multiplex PCR. Sequencing relied on an Illumina HiSeq 2500. TCRbeta libraries were constructed through three rounds of nested PCR with primers (Table S4) according to protocols modified from ARM-PCR. Before sequencing, PCR products in the 200-500 bp range were cut out of the gel and cleaned up using the QIAquick gel extraction kit. The original pipeline was this. Reads were cleaned with Trimmomatic, merged with FLASH into complete CDR3 sequences, and assigned to V(D)J germline segments with MiTCR. Clonal diversity was computed as the inverse Simpson's index with VDJtools. In-frame sequences without a premature stop codon were defined as productive reads. TCRdb took the public reads, trimmed them with fastp at Q25, ran MiXCR for clone calling and kept in-frame beta chains. Each CDR3 protein appears once, grouped with its most common genes and DNA. TCRdb, not the original authors, processed these V and J calls. For this sample there are some 80,000 distinct CDR3 sequences; about 80% appear just once. The top ten clonotypes cover around 38% of the sample.

RNA was isolated from bulk unsorted tissue, and RNA quality was assessed with a NanoDrop ND-1000 and an Agilent 2100. For the normal lung samples, distant non-tumor tissue was collected more than 3 cm away from the tumor edge. Donors were newly diagnosed lung cancer patients admitted for thoracic surgery in China between August and November 2014, without prior chemotherapy. Patients who had received previous radiotherapy or chemotherapy, or who had another concurrent cancer, were excluded from the study. Pieces of surgical tissue measuring about 1-2.2 cm3 were kept in RNAlater solution and stored at -80 degrees C until use. The investigation overall reported the following: Significantly higher TCR diversity (inverse Simpson) was observed in tumor tissue than in normal lung tissue (approximately 440 vs 150, P = 0.0075, Mann-Whitney U test). The top 100 clones accounted for a significantly larger cumulative portion of the repertoire in normal lung than in tumor tissue. The sequencing platform is not named in the methods, and unique molecular identifiers are not mentioned. Peripheral blood was not sequenced, so blood TCRbeta repertoires were not examined in the lung cancer patients of the study. Only 15 patients were included in the cohort, and the need for larger samples and more detailed clinical data was noted by the authors. Younger patients had significantly higher TCR diversity, and higher tumor TCR diversity was associated with shorter overall and disease-free survival.

CDR1 SGHDN and CDR2 FVKESK were looked up in the germline V gene. From cysteine to phenylalanine, the CDR3 is 16 amino acids long. CDR3 DNA is the only sequence kept; it has 48 bases, read in frame from the first base. As to this clonotype: Its recognized antigen is unknown. The junction departs from germline at one end; a sequencing error may be responsible.

Here the chain combines TRBV14 and TRBJ2-3; the D gene is possibly TRBD1 or TRBD2, with 5 bases matching each. Sequencing was done on a sample of distant non-tumor lung tissue. This TCR came from a man in his 70s with non-small cell lung cancer. The nucleotide sequence reads as follows: TGTGCCAGTAGCCCGACAGCGGAAGTTTTCCCAAATACGCAGTATTTT. It translates to CASSPTAEVFPNTQYF.